This T cell receptor (beta chain) was identified during a study of CD8+CD57+ T cells in acquired aplastic anemia. General observations from the study: Controls and patients did not differ significantly in CD8+ Simpson's diversity.

Genomic DNA constituted the template upon which TCR beta VDJ and CDR3 profiling was performed. TCRdb redid the calling of the reads with MiXCR, one entry per CDR3 protein. The sample lists some 150,000 distinct CDR3 sequences, 41% occurring once. The ends were cut back, 6 bases at V and 0 bases at J, with 14 bases in the middle. This CDR3 comprises 15 residues. Germline loops: CDR1 MNHEY, CDR2 SMNVEV (reference sequence). There are a few counts of this clonotype. Its antigen remains unknown. This chain uses TRBV27 with TRBJ1-2; TRBD1 is a possible D gene (6 bases). This sequence originates from a human donor in good health, serving as a control. Sequencing was done on a sample of sorted CD4+, CD8+, or CD8+CD57+ T cells (not recorded which) from PBMCs. Written as DNA, the CDR3 is TGTGCCAGCAGGAGTGGGACAACCGCTAACTATGGCTACACCTTC. Its translation is CASRSGTTANYGYTF.